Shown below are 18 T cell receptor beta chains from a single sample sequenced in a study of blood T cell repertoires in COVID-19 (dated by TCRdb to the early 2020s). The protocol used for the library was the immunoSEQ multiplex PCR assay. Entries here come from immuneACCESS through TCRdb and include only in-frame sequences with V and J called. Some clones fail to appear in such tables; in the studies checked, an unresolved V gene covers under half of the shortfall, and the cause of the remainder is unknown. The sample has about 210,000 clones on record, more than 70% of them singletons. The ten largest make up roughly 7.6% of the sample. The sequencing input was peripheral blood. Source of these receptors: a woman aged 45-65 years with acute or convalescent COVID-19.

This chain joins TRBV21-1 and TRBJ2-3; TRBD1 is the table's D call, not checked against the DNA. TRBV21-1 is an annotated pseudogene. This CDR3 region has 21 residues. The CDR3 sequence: CASSKDGQRHQPSKNTDTQYF. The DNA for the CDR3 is TGTGCCAGCAGCAAAGATGGGCAGAGACACCAACCCAGCAAAAACACAGATACGCAGTATTTT.

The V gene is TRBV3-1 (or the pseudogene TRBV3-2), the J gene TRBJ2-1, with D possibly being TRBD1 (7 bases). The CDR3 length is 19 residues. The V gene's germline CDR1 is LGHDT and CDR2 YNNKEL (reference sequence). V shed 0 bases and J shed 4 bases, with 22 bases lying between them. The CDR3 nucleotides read TGTGCCAGCAGCCAAGACGCGGTGGTTTCAGGGGGGCGATACAATGAGCAGTTCTTC. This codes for CASSQDAVVSGGRYNEQFF.

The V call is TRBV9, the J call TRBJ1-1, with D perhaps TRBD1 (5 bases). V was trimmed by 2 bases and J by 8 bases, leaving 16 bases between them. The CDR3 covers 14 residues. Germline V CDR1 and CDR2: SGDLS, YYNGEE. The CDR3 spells CASSVVGGGLEAFF. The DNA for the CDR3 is TGTGCCAGCAGCGTCGTGGGGGGAGGTTTGGAAGCTTTCTTT.

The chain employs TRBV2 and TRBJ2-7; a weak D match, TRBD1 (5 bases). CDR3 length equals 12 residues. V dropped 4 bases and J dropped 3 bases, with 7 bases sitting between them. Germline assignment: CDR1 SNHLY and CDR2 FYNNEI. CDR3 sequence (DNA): TGTGCCAGCAGTGGACAGATCTACGAGCAGTACTTC. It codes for CASSGQIYEQYF.

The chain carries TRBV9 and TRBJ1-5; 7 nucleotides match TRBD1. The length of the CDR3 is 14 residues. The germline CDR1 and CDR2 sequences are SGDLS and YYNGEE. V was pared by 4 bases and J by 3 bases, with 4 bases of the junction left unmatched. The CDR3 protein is CASSTTGNNQPQHF. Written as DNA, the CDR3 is TGTGCCAGCAGCACGACAGGGAACAATCAGCCCCAGCATTTT.

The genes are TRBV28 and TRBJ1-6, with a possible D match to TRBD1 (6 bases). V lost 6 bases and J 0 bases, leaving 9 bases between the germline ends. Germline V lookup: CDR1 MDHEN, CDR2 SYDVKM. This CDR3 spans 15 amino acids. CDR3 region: CASRGHSSYNSPLHF. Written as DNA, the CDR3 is TGTGCCAGCAGGGGACACAGCTCCTATAATTCACCCCTCCACTTT. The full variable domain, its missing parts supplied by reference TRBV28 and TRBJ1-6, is DVKVTQSSRYLVKRTGEKVFLECVQDMDHENMFWYRQDPGLGLRLIYFSYDVKMKEKGDIPEGYSVSREKKERFSLILESASTNQTSMYLCASRGHSSYNSPLHFGNGTRLTVT.

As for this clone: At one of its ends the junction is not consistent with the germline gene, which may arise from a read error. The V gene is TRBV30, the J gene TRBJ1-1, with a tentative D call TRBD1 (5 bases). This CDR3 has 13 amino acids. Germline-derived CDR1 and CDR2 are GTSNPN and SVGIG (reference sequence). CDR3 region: CAWSPNPGTEVFF. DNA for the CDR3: TGTGCCTGGAGTCCAAATCCAGGGACTGAAGTTTTCTTT. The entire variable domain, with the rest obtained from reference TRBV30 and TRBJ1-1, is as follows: SQTIHQWPATLVQPVGSPLSLECTVEGTSNPNLYWYRQAAGRGLQLLFYSVGIGQISSEVPQNLSASRPQDRQFILSSKKLLLSDSGFYLCAWSPNPGTEVFFGQGTRLTVV.

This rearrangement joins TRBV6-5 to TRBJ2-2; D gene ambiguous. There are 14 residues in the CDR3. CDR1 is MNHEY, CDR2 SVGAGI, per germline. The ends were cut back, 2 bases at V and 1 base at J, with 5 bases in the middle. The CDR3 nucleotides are TGTGCCAGCAGTTACATCAGGAACACCGGGGAGCTGTTTTTT. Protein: CASSYIRNTGELFF.

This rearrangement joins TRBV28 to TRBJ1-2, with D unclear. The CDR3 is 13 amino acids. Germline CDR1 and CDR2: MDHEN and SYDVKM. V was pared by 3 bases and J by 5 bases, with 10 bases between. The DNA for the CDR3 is TGTGCCAGCAGTTTGGAGGGCGGGTATGGCTACACCTTC. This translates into CASSLEGGYGYTF.

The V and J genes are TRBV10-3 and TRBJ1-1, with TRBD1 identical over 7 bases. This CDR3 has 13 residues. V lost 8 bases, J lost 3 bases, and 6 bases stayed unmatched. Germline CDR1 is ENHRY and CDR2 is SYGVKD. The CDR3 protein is CAIRPDRDTEAFF. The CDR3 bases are TGTGCCATCCGGCCAGACAGGGACACTGAAGCTTTCTTT.

The CDR3 reads CAVGLQAYEQYF. The CDR3 DNA reads as TGTGCCGTGGGACTACAAGCCTACGAGCAGTACTTC. The chain employs TRBV10-3 and TRBJ2-7; TRBD2 aligns across 7 bases. The CDR3 loop spans 12 amino acids. Trimming removed 11 bases from V and 2 bases from J; junction bases left unmatched: 6. From germline, CDR1 is ENHRY and CDR2 SYGVKD.

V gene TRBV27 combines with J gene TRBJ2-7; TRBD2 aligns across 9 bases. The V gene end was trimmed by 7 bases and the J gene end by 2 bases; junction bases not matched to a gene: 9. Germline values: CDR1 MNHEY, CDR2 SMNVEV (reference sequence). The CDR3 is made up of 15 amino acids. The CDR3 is CASKIAGAGTYEQYF. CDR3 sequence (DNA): TGTGCCAGCAAGATAGCGGGAGCAGGGACCTACGAGCAGTACTTC.

The CDR3 nucleotides are TGTGCCAGCAGGGGGACAGTGGGTCAGCCCCAGCATTTT. Amino acid sequence: CASRGTVGQPQHF. The rearrangement uses TRBV28 and TRBJ1-5, with TRBD1 matching 7 bases. In germline, CDR1 is MDHEN, CDR2 SYDVKM. V shed 6 bases, J shed 6 bases, and the junction held 5 bases outside the gene matches. The CDR3 is 13 residues long.

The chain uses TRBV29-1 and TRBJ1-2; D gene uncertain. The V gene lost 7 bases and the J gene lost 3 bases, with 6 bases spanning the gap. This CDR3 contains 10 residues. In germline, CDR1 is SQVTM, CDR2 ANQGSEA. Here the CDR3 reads CSAGDYGYTF. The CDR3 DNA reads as TGCAGCGCCGGGGACTATGGCTACACCTTC. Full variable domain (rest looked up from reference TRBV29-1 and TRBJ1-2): SAVISQKPSRDICQRGTSLTIQCQVDSQVTMMFWYRQQPGQSLTLIATANQGSEATYESGFVIDKFPISRPNLTFSTLTVSNMSPEDSSIYLCSAGDYGYTFGSGTRLTVV.

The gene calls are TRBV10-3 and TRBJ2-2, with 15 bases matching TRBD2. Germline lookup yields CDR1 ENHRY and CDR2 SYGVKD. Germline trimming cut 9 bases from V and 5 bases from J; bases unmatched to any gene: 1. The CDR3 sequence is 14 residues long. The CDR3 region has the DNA TGTGCCATGGGGACTAGCGGGGGGACCGGGGAGCTGTTTTTT. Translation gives CAMGTSGGTGELFF.

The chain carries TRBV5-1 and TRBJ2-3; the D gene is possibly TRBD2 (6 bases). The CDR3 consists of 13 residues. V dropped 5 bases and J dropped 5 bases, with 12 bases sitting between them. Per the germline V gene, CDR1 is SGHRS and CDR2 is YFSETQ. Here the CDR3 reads CASSRGVGDTQYF. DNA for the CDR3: TGCGCCAGCAGTCGCGGGGTAGGAGATACGCAGTATTTT.

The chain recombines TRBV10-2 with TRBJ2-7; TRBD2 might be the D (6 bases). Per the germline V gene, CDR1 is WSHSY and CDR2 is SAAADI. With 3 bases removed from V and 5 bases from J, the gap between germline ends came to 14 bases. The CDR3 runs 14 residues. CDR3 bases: TGCGCCAGCAGTGAACCCGGGAGTAGCCACGAGCAGTACTTC. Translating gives CASSEPGSSHEQYF.

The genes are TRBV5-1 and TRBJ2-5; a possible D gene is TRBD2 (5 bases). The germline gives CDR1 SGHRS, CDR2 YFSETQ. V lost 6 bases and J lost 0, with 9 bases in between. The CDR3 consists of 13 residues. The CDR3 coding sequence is TGCGCCAGCACATCTAGCAACCAAGAGACCCAGTACTTC. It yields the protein CASTSSNQETQYF.